A single sample gave rise to the 2 T cell receptor beta chains below, sequenced in a study of PD-L1 blockade in urothelial cancer. Time point described: peripheral blood 6 weeks after treatment start. TCRdb's copy holds only in-frame clones and misses some; the assay was immunoSEQ multiplex PCR. The profile shows approximately 50,000 clones, 88% of them singletons. Material: PBMCs, obtained around atezolizumab (anti-PD-L1) treatment. The receptor source for this set is a man aged 55 to 70 with urothelial cancer.

This chain links TRBV6-1 with TRBJ2-7; D is unresolved. Germline lookup yields CDR1 MNHNS and CDR2 SASEGT. There are 13 residues in the CDR3. Between the trimmed V and J ends, which lost 4 bases and 3 bases, there was a span of 10 bases. CDR3 DNA: TGTGCCAGCAGTGCCCGGGTGGTCTACGAGCAGTACTTC. This gives the protein CASSARVVYEQYF.

The chain links TRBV15 to TRBJ2-3; 9 positions match TRBD2. The CDR3 totals 16 residues. V lost 0 bases to trimming and J lost 5 bases; unmatched junction nucleotides: 6. The V gene's germline CDR1 is LNHNV and CDR2 YYDKDF (reference sequence). CDR3 loop: CATSRDGRGGEDTQYF. The CDR3 coding sequence is TGTGCCACCAGCAGAGATGGTCGCGGGGGGGAAGATACGCAGTATTTT.